Included here is one TCR beta chain sequence, with context. V was clipped by 4 bases and J by 5 bases, with 21 bases between them. In germline, CDR1 is SGHRS, CDR2 YFSETQ. The CDR3 runs 16 residues. TCRdb recomputed calls from the RT-PCR reads with MiXCR, one row per CDR3 protein. The table includes about 700,000 distinct CDR3 sequences, 13% to 15% detected once. The rearrangement uses TRBV5-1 and TRBJ1-1, with D tentatively TRBD1 (6 bases). The receptor was derived from a female donor in good health, serving as a healthy control. The sequencing sample was made of memory CD4+ T cells from blood. In DNA form, the CDR3 reads TGCGCCAGCAGCCGCGCAGGGCTAGACAGGATGACTGAAGCTTTCTTT. It specifies CASSRAGLDRMTEAFF.